This section outlines one T cell receptor (beta chain) sequence together with its context. Its antigen is unidentified. One entry per CDR3 protein results from TCRdb running MiXCR on the RT-PCR reads. The data hold about 540,000 distinct CDR3 sequences, with approximately 24% observed a single time. The data originate from a study of response to subunit inactivated influenza vaccine. Study-level points and caveats: Authors proposed each seasonal influenza vaccination draws in few new T cells.

This CDR3 has 14 amino acids. Germline CDR1 is KGHSH and CDR2 is LQKENI. Between the trimmed V and J ends, which lost 1 base and 1 base, there was a span of 7 bases. These data also featured in a second study, about T cells expressing NK-cell markers. That study reports: Production of TCR beta cDNA relied on 5'RACE template switching with UMIs. Seven of eight sequenced donors tested HCMV-seropositive; one tested seronegative. An anti-gamma-delta TCR antibody was added in several experiments. It restricted sorting to alpha-beta TCR-expressing T cells.

The TCR sequence derives from a man aged 45-65 years who received an inactivated influenza vaccine. This specimen consisted of CD4+ T cells sorted from PBMCs, obtained roughly 13 days after vaccination. The rearrangement links TRBV18 to TRBJ1-1, with D hard to call. CDR3 in DNA: TGTGCCAGCTCACCACAGGACGGGAACACTGAAGCTTTCTTT. It translates to CASSPQDGNTEAFF.